The 8 T cell receptor beta chains presented below share a single source sample, sequenced in a study of blood T cell repertoires in COVID-19. Generated by immunoSEQ multiplex PCR, the TCRdb table keeps only in-frame clones and is missing some. The sample yields about 160,000 clones, 85% seen once. The sequenced sample was peripheral blood. The receptors were gathered from a human donor with acute or convalescent COVID-19. The donor label of this sample is uncertain.

The chain uses TRBV5-1 and TRBJ1-6; TRBD1 is a possible D gene (5 bases). The V end was cut by 4 bases, the J end by 4 bases, with 9 bases between. Germline V gene lookup returns CDR1 SGHRS and CDR2 YFSETQ. This CDR3 spans 14 amino acids. Written as DNA, the CDR3 is TGCGCCAGCAGCCTAAACAGGTATAATTCACCCCTCCACTTT. Amino acids: CASSLNRYNSPLHF.

This clone was counted a few times. J is TRBJ1-1 and V is TRBV3-1 (or the pseudogene TRBV3-2); D remains ambiguous. V was pared by 4 bases and J by 6 bases, with 9 bases between. Looked up from germline, CDR1 is LGHDT and CDR2 is YNNKEL (reference sequence). The CDR3 runs to 12 residues. The CDR3 protein is CASSRSGAEAFF. In nucleotides, the CDR3 is TGTGCCAGCAGCCGGTCCGGGGCTGAAGCTTTCTTT.

V and J are TRBV5-4 and TRBJ2-3; a weak D match, TRBD1 (5 bases). V lost 0 bases and J 4 bases, leaving 12 bases between the germline ends. CDR3 size: 15 residues. The V gene's germline CDR1 is SGHNT and CDR2 YYREEE (reference sequence). DNA for the CDR3: TGTGCCAGCAGCTTGGGGGGCCAAAGTTCAGATACGCAGTATTTT. Amino acid sequence: CASSLGGQSSDTQYF.

J is TRBJ1-5 and V is TRBV19; possible D gene TRBD1, 5 bases. V lost 4 bases and J lost 2, with 12 bases in between. CDR3 length: 15 amino acids. The germline V gene has CDR1 LNHDA and CDR2 SQIVND (reference sequence). CDR3 sequence: CASSTRGGGNQPQHF. The CDR3, as DNA: TGTGCCAGTAGTACACGGGGAGGGGGCAATCAGCCCCAGCATTTT. The full variable domain, rest sourced from reference TRBV19 and TRBJ1-5, is DGGITQSPKYLFRKEGQNVTLSCEQNLNHDAMYWYRQDPGQGLRLIYYSQIVNDFQKGDIAEGYSVSREKKESFPLTVTSAQKNPTAFYLCASSTRGGGNQPQHFGDGTRLSIL.

V usage is TRBV4-2 and J usage is TRBJ1-3; 8 bases map to TRBD1. The CDR3 runs to 14 residues. In germline, CDR1 is LGHNA, CDR2 YNFKEQ. V shed 2 bases, J shed 6 bases, and the junction held 3 bases outside the gene matches. The CDR3 reads CASSQKQGENTIYF. The CDR3 DNA follows: TGTGCCAGCAGCCAAAAACAGGGGGAAAACACCATATATTTT.

The chain uses TRBV30 and TRBJ2-6; D might be TRBD2 (7 bases). The CDR3 runs 16 residues. V was pared by 2 bases and J by 0 bases, with 11 bases between. Germline loops: CDR1 GTSNPN, CDR2 SVGIG (reference sequence). The CDR3 coding sequence is TGTGCCTGGAGTAGGGGGGGGAGCTCTGGGGCCAACGTCCTGACTTTC. Its protein product is CAWSRGGSSGANVLTF.

V gene TRBV5-1 combines with J gene TRBJ1-2; 10 bases map to TRBD1. V shed 4 bases and J 4 bases; nucleotides not matched to a gene: 4. Germline assignment: CDR1 SGHRS and CDR2 YFSETQ. The CDR3 consists of 14 residues. CDR3 amino acids: CASSPTGGSYGYTF. DNA for the CDR3: TGCGCCAGCAGCCCGACAGGGGGCAGCTATGGCTACACCTTC. The full variable domain, in which reference TRBV5-1 and TRBJ1-2 provide the parts outside the CDR3, is KAGVTQTPRYLIKTRGQQVTLSCSPISGHRSVSWYQQTPGQGLQFLFEYFSETQRNKGNFPGRFSGRQFSNSRSEMNVSTLELGDSALYLCASSPTGGSYGYTFGSGTRLTVV.

The chain is built from TRBV28 and TRBJ1-2; 9 bases fit TRBD1. This CDR3 is 15 amino acids long. With 6 bases clipped from V and 7 bases from J, the junction kept 12 bases outside the gene matches. Germline assignment: CDR1 MDHEN and CDR2 SYDVKM. This CDR3 is CASSLRDRVVGGYTF. Written as DNA, the CDR3 is TGTGCCAGCAGCCTACGGGACAGGGTTGTTGGTGGCTACACCTTC.